A selection of T cell receptor beta chains follows, all from one sample in a study of human T cells and chemical hapten exposure. TCRdb fed the RACE reads into MiXCR, producing one record per CDR3 protein. Here the sample spans around 100,000 distinct CDR3 sequences, approximately 10% being singletons. The source material was whole blood, sampled in connection with sensitization to the hapten diphenylcyclopropenone (DPC). Receptor source: a woman aged 40 to 50 with alopecia areata. Some clones in this sample may be carry-over from other donors' samples. Each CDR3 is given with its conserved first and last residue. Each record gives: CDR3 length, J gene, clone size, D gene, V gene, CDR3 DNA, CDR3 protein. The D gene is left open where the match is weak. Expanded clones are given a class, and other clones once, few, many or no size at all.

cdr3_length: 14; j_call: TRBJ1-3; clone_size: few; d_call: -; v_call: TRBV6-2/TRBV6-3; cdr3_nt: TGTGCCAGCAGTTACGCCGGACCCGGAAACACCATATATTTT; cdr3_aa: CASSYAGPGNTIYF
cdr3_length: 14; j_call: TRBJ2-3; clone_size: many; d_call: -; v_call: TRBV10-1; cdr3_nt: TGCGCCAGCAGCGACTACACTAGCACAGATACGCAGTATTTT; cdr3_aa: CASSDYTSTDTQYF
cdr3_length: 14; j_call: TRBJ2-1; clone_size: once; d_call: TRBD2; v_call: TRBV12-3/TRBV12-4; cdr3_nt: TGTGCCAGCAGTCCCCGTGCGGGAGTGAATGAGCAGTTCTTC; cdr3_aa: CASSPRAGVNEQFF
cdr3_length: 12; j_call: TRBJ2-7; clone_size: many; d_call: -; v_call: TRBV19; cdr3_nt: TGTGCCAGTAGCCCGGGCCCGGGAGAGCAGTACTTC; cdr3_aa: CASSPGPGEQYF
cdr3_length: 19; j_call: TRBJ2-3; clone_size: -; d_call: TRBD2; v_call: TRBV6-2/TRBV6-3; cdr3_nt: TGTGCCAGCAGTTACTCGAGAATAGCGGGAGTCGATTCCACAGATACGCAGTATTTT; cdr3_aa: CASSYSRIAGVDSTDTQYF
cdr3_length: 14; j_call: TRBJ2-3; clone_size: many; d_call: -; v_call: TRBV20-1; cdr3_nt: TGCAGTGCCCGGGGCAGCCCCGGGGGAGATACGCAGTATTTT; cdr3_aa: CSARGSPGGDTQYF
cdr3_length: 16; j_call: TRBJ2-7; clone_size: many; d_call: TRBD2; v_call: TRBV20-1; cdr3_nt: TGCAGTGCTTCGTCGGCCCAGCGGGAGAGCTCCTACGAGCAGTACTTC; cdr3_aa: CSASSAQRESSYEQYF
cdr3_length: 14; j_call: TRBJ2-3; clone_size: few; d_call: TRBD1; v_call: TRBV24-1; cdr3_nt: TGTGCCACCAGACCGGGACAGGGTCTAGATACGCAGTATTTT; cdr3_aa: CATRPGQGLDTQYF
cdr3_length: 14; j_call: TRBJ1-1; clone_size: -; d_call: -; v_call: TRBV3-1; cdr3_nt: TGTGCCAGCAGCCAATGGGTGAGGGGAGCTGAAGCTTTCTTT; cdr3_aa: CASSQWVRGAEAFF
cdr3_length: 13; j_call: TRBJ2-7; clone_size: many; d_call: TRBD2; v_call: TRBV29-1; cdr3_nt: TGCAGCGTCGCCGGACTAGTTTCCTACGAGCAGTACTTC; cdr3_aa: CSVAGLVSYEQYF
cdr3_length: 14; j_call: TRBJ1-6; clone_size: many; d_call: -; v_call: TRBV7-2; cdr3_nt: TGTGCCAGCAGCCTGCGGAGGGCAAGTTCACCCCTCCACTTT; cdr3_aa: CASSLRRASSPLHF
cdr3_length: 15; j_call: TRBJ2-1; clone_size: -; d_call: TRBD2; v_call: TRBV6-2/TRBV6-3; cdr3_nt: TGTGCCAGCAGCCAGCGGGACCGAGATTACAATGAGCAGTTCTTC; cdr3_aa: CASSQRDRDYNEQFF
cdr3_length: 15; j_call: TRBJ1-3; clone_size: -; d_call: -; v_call: TRBV7-2; cdr3_nt: TGTGCCAGCAGCTTAGAAGCCCTCTCCGGAAACACCATATATTTT; cdr3_aa: CASSLEALSGNTIYF
cdr3_length: 15; j_call: TRBJ1-6; clone_size: -; d_call: -; v_call: TRBV7-2; cdr3_nt: TGTGCCAGCAGCTTAGGGGGGGGTCCAAATTCACCCCTCCACTTT; cdr3_aa: CASSLGGGPNSPLHF
cdr3_length: 13; j_call: TRBJ2-1; clone_size: -; d_call: TRBD2; v_call: TRBV5-1; cdr3_nt: TGCGCCAGCAGCTCAGCGGGAGGGAATGAGCAGTTCTTC; cdr3_aa: CASSSAGGNEQFF
cdr3_length: 14; j_call: TRBJ2-3; clone_size: -; d_call: TRBD1; v_call: TRBV20-1; cdr3_nt: TGCAGTGCTAGAGGGGGACAGACAAAACATACGCAGTATTTT; cdr3_aa: CSARGGQTKHTQYF
cdr3_length: 15; j_call: TRBJ1-2; clone_size: many; d_call: TRBD1; v_call: TRBV30; cdr3_nt: TGTGCCTGGAGTGTACTGACAGGGGGCGGCTATGGCTACACCTTC; cdr3_aa: CAWSVLTGGGYGYTF
cdr3_length: 11; j_call: TRBJ2-7; clone_size: -; d_call: -; v_call: TRBV10-2; cdr3_nt: TGCGCCAGCAGTGAAGGAGACGAGCAGTACTTC; cdr3_aa: CASSEGDEQYF
cdr3_length: 15; j_call: TRBJ1-5; clone_size: few; d_call: -; v_call: TRBV30; cdr3_nt: TGTGCCTGGAGTGTACAACAGGGCGGCAATCAGCCCCAGCATTTT; cdr3_aa: CAWSVQQGGNQPQHF
cdr3_length: 16; j_call: TRBJ2-2; clone_size: few; d_call: -; v_call: TRBV5-5; cdr3_nt: TGTGCCAGCAGCTTGTATCCCGGGAGTCCGCCCGGGGAGCTGTTTTTT; cdr3_aa: CASSLYPGSPPGELFF
cdr3_length: 14; j_call: TRBJ2-7; clone_size: -; d_call: TRBD1; v_call: TRBV7-2; cdr3_nt: TGTGCCAGCAGCTTAGTACGGGCAGGGGGCGAGCAGTACTTC; cdr3_aa: CASSLVRAGGEQYF
cdr3_length: 16; j_call: TRBJ1-5; clone_size: -; d_call: -; v_call: TRBV18; cdr3_nt: TGTGCCAGCTCGGCTTCCAACAGGGCTATCAATCAGCCCCAGCATTTT; cdr3_aa: CASSASNRAINQPQHF
cdr3_length: 15; j_call: TRBJ1-6; clone_size: -; d_call: -; v_call: TRBV4-2; cdr3_nt: TGTGCCAGCAGCCAAGATCTGGGTCGGAATTCACCCCTCCACTTT; cdr3_aa: CASSQDLGRNSPLHF
cdr3_length: 13; j_call: TRBJ1-5; clone_size: -; d_call: -; v_call: TRBV29-1; cdr3_nt: TGCAGCGTTAGTAGGGGCGACAATCAGCCCCAGCATTTT; cdr3_aa: CSVSRGDNQPQHF
cdr3_length: 15; j_call: TRBJ1-3; clone_size: many; d_call: -; v_call: TRBV7-2; cdr3_nt: TGTGCCAGCAGTCCGGACCTCAGCTCTGGAAACACCATATATTTT; cdr3_aa: CASSPDLSSGNTIYF
cdr3_length: 11; j_call: TRBJ1-2; clone_size: many; d_call: -; v_call: TRBV6-2/TRBV6-3; cdr3_nt: TGTGCCAGCAGTGAAAGATATGGCTACACCTTC; cdr3_aa: CASSERYGYTF
cdr3_length: 15; j_call: TRBJ2-7; clone_size: few; d_call: TRBD1; v_call: TRBV2; cdr3_nt: TGTGCCAGCAGTGCGACGGGACAGGGGAGAAACGAGCAGTACTTC; cdr3_aa: CASSATGQGRNEQYF
cdr3_length: 14; j_call: TRBJ1-2; clone_size: -; d_call: -; v_call: TRBV30; cdr3_nt: TGTGCCTGGGCAGACATGGGGACCTTATATGGCTACACCTTC; cdr3_aa: CAWADMGTLYGYTF
cdr3_length: 14; j_call: TRBJ1-1; clone_size: many; d_call: -; v_call: TRBV28; cdr3_nt: TGTGCCAGCAGTAAGGGAGACAGGACCACTGAAGCTTTCTTT; cdr3_aa: CASSKGDRTTEAFF
cdr3_length: 16; j_call: TRBJ2-1; clone_size: few; d_call: -; v_call: TRBV4-3; cdr3_nt: TGCGCCAGCAGCCAAGATCGGGCGAGCTCCTACAATGAGCAGTTCTTC; cdr3_aa: CASSQDRASSYNEQFF
cdr3_length: 16; j_call: TRBJ2-3; clone_size: few; d_call: -; v_call: TRBV24-1; cdr3_nt: TGTGCCACCAGTGATCGGAAGGCGAAGGGCACAGATACGCAGTATTTT; cdr3_aa: CATSDRKAKGTDTQYF
cdr3_length: 13; j_call: TRBJ2-2; clone_size: few; d_call: -; v_call: TRBV11-3; cdr3_nt: TGTGCCAGCAGCTTACAGGGCACCGGGGAGCTGTTTTTT; cdr3_aa: CASSLQGTGELFF
cdr3_length: 14; j_call: TRBJ2-1; clone_size: many; d_call: -; v_call: TRBV13; cdr3_nt: TGTGCCAGCAGCCGTCCAGTCAGCTACAATGAGCAGTTCTTC; cdr3_aa: CASSRPVSYNEQFF
cdr3_length: 14; j_call: TRBJ2-3; clone_size: few; d_call: -; v_call: TRBV27; cdr3_nt: TGTGCCAGCAGTTTCGGAGCGCGCACAGATACGCAGTATTTT; cdr3_aa: CASSFGARTDTQYF
cdr3_length: 13; j_call: TRBJ1-1; clone_size: many; d_call: -; v_call: TRBV12-3/TRBV12-4; cdr3_nt: TGTGCCAGCAAGCGGGGTTCGGCCACTGAAGCTTTCTTT; cdr3_aa: CASKRGSATEAFF
cdr3_length: 14; j_call: TRBJ2-7; clone_size: many; d_call: -; v_call: TRBV18; cdr3_nt: TGTGCCAGCTCACCCACCGCCCCTTCTGACGAGCAGTACTTC; cdr3_aa: CASSPTAPSDEQYF
cdr3_length: 16; j_call: TRBJ2-1; clone_size: -; d_call: TRBD2; v_call: TRBV6-5; cdr3_nt: TGTGCCAGCAGTTCCGGGGCGGGAGGGCTTATGTATGAGCAGTTCTTC; cdr3_aa: CASSSGAGGLMYEQFF
cdr3_length: 12; j_call: TRBJ2-1; clone_size: -; d_call: -; v_call: TRBV12-3/TRBV12-4; cdr3_nt: TGTGCCAGCAGTTATACTAGTAATGAGCAGTTCTTC; cdr3_aa: CASSYTSNEQFF
cdr3_length: 14; j_call: TRBJ2-1; clone_size: -; d_call: -; v_call: TRBV28; cdr3_nt: TGTGCCAGCAGTTTTGGGCCAAGCCGGGCGGAGCAGTTCTTC; cdr3_aa: CASSFGPSRAEQFF
cdr3_length: 12; j_call: TRBJ2-2; clone_size: -; d_call: -; v_call: TRBV10-3; cdr3_nt: TGTGCCACTGGGGAGAACACCGGGGAGCTGTTTTTT; cdr3_aa: CATGENTGELFF
cdr3_length: 12; j_call: TRBJ2-1; clone_size: few; d_call: -; v_call: TRBV7-6; cdr3_nt: TGTGCCAGCAGCTTAGGCCAGGATGAGCAGTTCTTC; cdr3_aa: CASSLGQDEQFF
cdr3_length: 17; j_call: TRBJ2-5; clone_size: many; d_call: TRBD1; v_call: TRBV11-2; cdr3_nt: TGTGCCAGCAGCCGAATCCAGGGGGCTGGGTACCAAGAGACCCAGTACTTC; cdr3_aa: CASSRIQGAGYQETQYF
cdr3_length: 13; j_call: TRBJ1-1; clone_size: many; d_call: TRBD1; v_call: TRBV7-3; cdr3_nt: TGTGCCAGCAGCTTAACCCGACAGGGGGAAGCTTTCTTT; cdr3_aa: CASSLTRQGEAFF
cdr3_length: 13; j_call: TRBJ2-1; clone_size: few; d_call: -; v_call: TRBV12-3/TRBV12-4; cdr3_nt: TGTGCCAGCAGCAAGACGGATTACAATGAGCAGTTCTTC; cdr3_aa: CASSKTDYNEQFF
cdr3_length: 19; j_call: TRBJ1-4; clone_size: many; d_call: TRBD1; v_call: TRBV5-4; cdr3_nt: TGTGCCAGCAGCTTAGGGGCCCCGGGACAGGGGCTTACTAATGAAAAACTGTTTTTT; cdr3_aa: CASSLGAPGQGLTNEKLFF
cdr3_length: 17; j_call: TRBJ1-5; clone_size: -; d_call: -; v_call: TRBV15; cdr3_nt: TGTGCCACCAGCAGAGATAGGAGGGCCGGGGCGCTTCAGCCCCAGCATTTT; cdr3_aa: CATSRDRRAGALQPQHF
cdr3_length: 16; j_call: TRBJ2-3; clone_size: many; d_call: -; v_call: TRBV7-8; cdr3_nt: TGTGCCAGCAGCCCGCGGGACACCCCGGCCACAGATACGCAGTATTTT; cdr3_aa: CASSPRDTPATDTQYF
cdr3_length: 14; j_call: TRBJ1-2; clone_size: many; d_call: TRBD1; v_call: TRBV5-6; cdr3_nt: TGTGCCAGCAGCTATGGGACAGGGAACTATGGCTACACCTTC; cdr3_aa: CASSYGTGNYGYTF